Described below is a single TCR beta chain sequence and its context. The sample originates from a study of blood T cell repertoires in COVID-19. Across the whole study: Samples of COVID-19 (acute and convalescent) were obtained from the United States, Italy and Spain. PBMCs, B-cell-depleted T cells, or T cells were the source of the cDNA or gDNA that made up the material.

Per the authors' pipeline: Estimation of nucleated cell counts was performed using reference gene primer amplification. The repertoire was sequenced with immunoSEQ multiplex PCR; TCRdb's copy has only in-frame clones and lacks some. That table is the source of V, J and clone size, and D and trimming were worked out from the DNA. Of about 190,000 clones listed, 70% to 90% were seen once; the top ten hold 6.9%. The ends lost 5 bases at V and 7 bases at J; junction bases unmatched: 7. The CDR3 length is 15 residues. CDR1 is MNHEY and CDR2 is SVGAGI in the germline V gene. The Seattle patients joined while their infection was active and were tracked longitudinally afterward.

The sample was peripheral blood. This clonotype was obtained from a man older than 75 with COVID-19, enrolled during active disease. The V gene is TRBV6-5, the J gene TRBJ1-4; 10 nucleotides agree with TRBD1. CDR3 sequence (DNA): TGTGCCAGCAGTCAGCCAGGACAGGGGGGTGAAAAACTGTTTTTT. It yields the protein CASSQPGQGGEKLFF.